This T cell receptor beta chain was recovered during a study of graft-versus-host responses after intestinal transplantation. Across the whole study: Each recipient received a multivisceral, liver-intestinal, or isolated intestinal graft.

A note on this clone: Its antigen is still unknown.

V was clipped by 0 bases and J by 5 bases; unmatched bases: 2. From germline, CDR1 is LNHDA and CDR2 SQIVND (reference sequence). The CDR3 has 15 residues. Study-wide results and caveats: Detection of GvH clones occurred in recipient marrow, and some had their first appearance in ileum or blood.

Sequenced by immunoSEQ multiplex PCR; TCRdb stores in-frame clones only, minus some. The sample has 90,000 to 150,000 clones, approximately 95% seen once; the top ten hold 3% to 3.5%. Material: unstimulated CD8+ T cells sorted from spleen or lymph node cells, obtained before intestinal transplant. This clonotype was sampled from a human donor who received an intestinal transplant. V usage is TRBV19 and J usage is TRBJ1-3, with 9 bases fitting TRBD1. The CDR3 region is CASSIDGTGRNTIYF. The CDR3 bases are TGTGCCAGTAGTATAGACGGGACAGGGAGAAACACCATATATTTT.